Listed below are T cell receptor beta chains from one sample, sequenced in a study of graft-versus-host responses after intestinal transplantation. No antigens are known for them. TCRdb keeps only in-frame clones here, not all; method: immunoSEQ multiplex PCR. The sample has more than 65,000 clones; about nine tenths are singletons. The sequences come from unstimulated CD8+ T cells sorted from spleen or lymph node cells, collected before intestinal transplant. These receptors were collected from a human donor who received an intestinal transplant. The CDR3 runs from the conserved cysteine through the conserved F or W. The D gene is left open where the match is weak. The size entry is marked missing in some rows and otherwise reads once, few, many or a size class.

j_call: TRBJ1-3; cdr3_length: 16; v_call: TRBV6-1; clone_size: once; d_call: TRBD1; cdr3_aa: CASSAYRGETGNTIYF; cdr3_nt: TGTGCCAGCAGTGCATACAGGGGAGAAACTGGAAACACCATATATTTT
j_call: TRBJ2-7; cdr3_length: 14; v_call: TRBV6-5; clone_size: .; d_call: TRBD1; cdr3_aa: CASTPGTGIYEQYF; cdr3_nt: TGTGCCAGCACCCCCGGGACAGGGATCTACGAGCAGTACTTC
j_call: TRBJ2-5; cdr3_length: 19; v_call: TRBV10-1; clone_size: .; d_call: .; cdr3_aa: CASSGVGESGTPGCETQYF; cdr3_nt: TGCGCCAGCAGTGGGGTGGGGGAATCCGGGACACCGGGTTGTGAGACCCAGTACTTC
j_call: TRBJ2-1; cdr3_length: 14; v_call: TRBV27; clone_size: .; d_call: .; cdr3_aa: CASTGEGAWNEQFF; cdr3_nt: TGTGCCAGCACGGGAGAGGGGGCGTGGAATGAGCAGTTCTTC
j_call: TRBJ2-7; cdr3_length: 15; v_call: TRBV2; clone_size: .; d_call: TRBD1; cdr3_aa: CASSGGTGGSYEQYF; cdr3_nt: TGTGCCAGCAGTGGGGGAACAGGGGGCTCCTACGAGCAGTACTTC
j_call: TRBJ2-2; cdr3_length: 17; v_call: TRBV15; clone_size: .; d_call: TRBD2; cdr3_aa: CATSPGGTTSGVTGLFF; cdr3_nt: TGTGCCACCAGCCCCGGGGGGACGACTAGCGGCGTGACGGGGCTGTTTTTT
j_call: TRBJ2-7; cdr3_length: 15; v_call: TRBV27; clone_size: once; d_call: .; cdr3_aa: CASSLSRGGLYEQYF; cdr3_nt: TGTGCCAGCAGTTTAAGCAGGGGTGGACTCTACGAGCAGTACTTC
j_call: TRBJ1-2; cdr3_length: 15; v_call: TRBV15; clone_size: .; d_call: TRBD1; cdr3_aa: CATSRGGQGHYGYTF; cdr3_nt: TGTGCCACCAGCAGAGGAGGACAGGGCCACTATGGCTACACCTTC
j_call: TRBJ2-2; cdr3_length: 15; v_call: TRBV6-5; clone_size: .; d_call: .; cdr3_aa: CASSYSLTGTGELFF; cdr3_nt: TGTGCCAGCAGTTACAGCCTAACAGGAACCGGGGAGCTGTTTTTT
j_call: TRBJ2-2; cdr3_length: 13; v_call: TRBV6-5; clone_size: .; d_call: .; cdr3_aa: CASSYSSPGELFF; cdr3_nt: TGTGCCAGCAGTTACTCCTCCCCCGGGGAGCTGTTTTTT
j_call: TRBJ2-2; cdr3_length: 14; v_call: TRBV7-2; clone_size: .; d_call: TRBD2; cdr3_aa: CASTSGTRAGELFF; cdr3_nt: TGTGCCAGCACAAGTGGGACTAGGGCCGGGGAGCTGTTTTTT
j_call: TRBJ1-1; cdr3_length: 12; v_call: TRBV7-2; clone_size: .; d_call: .; cdr3_aa: CATRPGDTEAFF; cdr3_nt: TGTGCCACCAGACCCGGGGACACTGAAGCTTTCTTT
j_call: TRBJ2-1; cdr3_length: 15; v_call: TRBV18; clone_size: .; d_call: .; cdr3_aa: CASSHRDSQYNEQFF; cdr3_nt: TGTGCCAGCTCACACCGGGACTCACAGTACAATGAGCAGTTCTTC
j_call: TRBJ1-2; cdr3_length: 14; v_call: TRBV19; clone_size: .; d_call: TRBD1; cdr3_aa: CASMTGGNSYGYTF; cdr3_nt: TGTGCCAGTATGACAGGGGGCAATAGCTATGGCTACACCTTC
j_call: TRBJ1-2; cdr3_length: 13; v_call: TRBV2; clone_size: .; d_call: .; cdr3_aa: CASSGGRDYGYTF; cdr3_nt: TGTGCCAGCAGTGGGGGCAGAGACTATGGCTACACCTTC
j_call: TRBJ2-3; cdr3_length: 17; v_call: TRBV11-2; clone_size: .; d_call: TRBD2; cdr3_aa: CASSLTSGGSAADTQYF; cdr3_nt: TGTGCCAGCAGTCTCACTAGCGGGGGTTCGGCCGCAGATACGCAGTATTTT
j_call: TRBJ2-2; cdr3_length: 17; v_call: TRBV5-3; clone_size: .; d_call: TRBD2; cdr3_aa: CARSLALAGGDTGELFF; cdr3_nt: TGTGCCAGAAGCTTGGCACTAGCGGGGGGCGATACCGGGGAGCTGTTTTTT
j_call: TRBJ2-5; cdr3_length: 10; v_call: TRBV6-4; clone_size: .; d_call: .; cdr3_aa: CASSAETQYF; cdr3_nt: TGTGCCAGCAGTGCGGAGACCCAGTACTTC
j_call: TRBJ1-1; cdr3_length: 14; v_call: TRBV9; clone_size: .; d_call: .; cdr3_aa: CASSYLGGSTEAFF; cdr3_nt: TGTGCCAGCAGCTACTTGGGGGGAAGCACTGAAGCTTTCTTT
j_call: TRBJ1-2; cdr3_length: 16; v_call: TRBV9; clone_size: .; d_call: TRBD1; cdr3_aa: CASSPPAGTGGYGYTF; cdr3_nt: TGTGCCAGCAGCCCGCCAGCCGGGACAGGTGGCTATGGCTACACCTTC
j_call: TRBJ1-1; cdr3_length: 15; v_call: TRBV13; clone_size: .; d_call: .; cdr3_aa: CASSPGLGVNTEAFF; cdr3_nt: TGTGCCAGCAGCCCAGGACTGGGAGTAAACACTGAAGCTTTCTTT
j_call: TRBJ2-1; cdr3_length: 16; v_call: TRBV9; clone_size: .; d_call: TRBD2; cdr3_aa: CASSVWTSGGSGEQFF; cdr3_nt: TGTGCCAGCAGCGTCTGGACTAGCGGGGGTTCGGGTGAGCAGTTCTTC
j_call: TRBJ1-1; cdr3_length: 13; v_call: TRBV19; clone_size: .; d_call: .; cdr3_aa: CASSMTVNTEAFF; cdr3_nt: TGTGCCAGTAGTATGACAGTGAACACTGAAGCTTTCTTT
j_call: TRBJ2-5; cdr3_length: 15; v_call: TRBV2; clone_size: .; d_call: .; cdr3_aa: CASSHRTSPEETQYF; cdr3_nt: TGTGCCAGCAGCCACAGAACTAGCCCGGAGGAGACCCAGTACTTC
j_call: TRBJ2-2; cdr3_length: 18; v_call: TRBV5-1; clone_size: .; d_call: .; cdr3_aa: CASSLGGLGGAPPGELFF; cdr3_nt: TGCGCCAGCAGTCTTGGCGGGTTGGGCGGGGCCCCACCCGGGGAGCTGTTTTTT
j_call: TRBJ2-1; cdr3_length: 15; v_call: TRBV7-6; clone_size: .; d_call: .; cdr3_aa: CASSSGGGPGGEQFF; cdr3_nt: TGTGCCAGCAGCTCGGGCGGAGGGCCCGGCGGTGAGCAGTTCTTC
j_call: TRBJ1-1; cdr3_length: 15; v_call: TRBV7-3; clone_size: .; d_call: .; cdr3_aa: CASSLGVGGNTEAFF; cdr3_nt: TGTGCCAGCAGCTTAGGTGTAGGGGGGAACACTGAAGCTTTCTTT
j_call: TRBJ1-5; cdr3_length: 12; v_call: TRBV27; clone_size: .; d_call: .; cdr3_aa: CASSLLGEPQHF; cdr3_nt: TGTGCCAGCAGTTTATTGGGCGAGCCCCAGCATTTT
j_call: TRBJ1-6; cdr3_length: 15; v_call: TRBV6-5; clone_size: few; d_call: TRBD1; cdr3_aa: CASSKGTGDLSPLHF; cdr3_nt: TGTGCCAGCAGTAAGGGTACAGGGGATCTTTCACCCCTCCACTTT
j_call: TRBJ2-5; cdr3_length: 13; v_call: TRBV2; clone_size: .; d_call: TRBD1; cdr3_aa: CASSEGTGFGQYF; cdr3_nt: TGTGCCAGCAGTGAAGGGACAGGGTTTGGCCAGTACTTC
j_call: TRBJ2-5; cdr3_length: 14; v_call: TRBV7-8; clone_size: .; d_call: .; cdr3_aa: CASSLVGPTGTQYF; cdr3_nt: TGTGCCAGCAGCTTAGTTGGGCCAACTGGGACCCAGTACTTC
j_call: TRBJ1-2; cdr3_length: 14; v_call: TRBV2; clone_size: .; d_call: .; cdr3_aa: CANSPVVGEDGYTF; cdr3_nt: TGTGCCAACAGCCCCGTGGTGGGGGAGGATGGCTACACCTTC
j_call: TRBJ2-1; cdr3_length: 14; v_call: TRBV27; clone_size: .; d_call: TRBD2; cdr3_aa: CASSLSTSGNEQFF; cdr3_nt: TGTGCCAGCAGTTTATCGACTAGCGGGAATGAGCAGTTCTTC
j_call: TRBJ2-7; cdr3_length: 15; v_call: TRBV6-5; clone_size: .; d_call: .; cdr3_aa: CASSYSIGQRYEQYF; cdr3_nt: TGTGCCAGCAGTTACTCGATTGGACAGCGCTACGAGCAGTACTTC
j_call: TRBJ2-5; cdr3_length: 15; v_call: TRBV11-3; clone_size: .; d_call: TRBD2; cdr3_aa: CASSPGLAGVETQYF; cdr3_nt: TGTGCCAGCAGCCCCGGACTAGCGGGGGTTGAGACCCAGTACTTC
j_call: TRBJ2-7; cdr3_length: 19; v_call: TRBV2; clone_size: .; d_call: TRBD1; cdr3_aa: CASTKTGTGGVGSSYEQYF; cdr3_nt: TGTGCCAGCACCAAAACCGGGACAGGGGGCGTGGGGAGCTCCTACGAGCAGTACTTC
j_call: TRBJ1-4; cdr3_length: 14; v_call: TRBV6-5; clone_size: .; d_call: TRBD1; cdr3_aa: CASTPTGDGEKLFF; cdr3_nt: TGTGCCAGCACCCCGACAGGGGACGGTGAAAAACTGTTTTTT
j_call: TRBJ1-1; cdr3_length: 14; v_call: TRBV9; clone_size: .; d_call: .; cdr3_aa: CASSVGFGGTEAFF; cdr3_nt: TGTGCCAGCAGCGTAGGGTTCGGGGGTACTGAAGCTTTCTTT
j_call: TRBJ1-1; cdr3_length: 15; v_call: TRBV7-9; clone_size: .; d_call: TRBD1; cdr3_aa: CASSPRQGLNTEAFF; cdr3_nt: TGTGCCAGCAGCCCCCGACAGGGGTTGAACACTGAAGCTTTCTTT
j_call: TRBJ1-2; cdr3_length: 14; v_call: TRBV2; clone_size: .; d_call: .; cdr3_aa: CASSGSGSNYGYTF; cdr3_nt: TGTGCCAGCAGTGGTTCAGGATCTAACTATGGCTACACCTTC
j_call: TRBJ2-2; cdr3_length: 15; v_call: TRBV13; clone_size: .; d_call: TRBD1; cdr3_aa: CASSLGTGGPGELFF; cdr3_nt: TGTGCCAGCAGCTTAGGGACAGGGGGGCCCGGGGAGCTGTTTTTT
j_call: TRBJ1-5; cdr3_length: 17; v_call: TRBV12-5; clone_size: .; d_call: .; cdr3_aa: CASGLEADRRSNQPQHF; cdr3_nt: TGTGCTAGTGGTTTGGAAGCAGACAGGCGGAGCAATCAGCCCCAGCATTTT
j_call: TRBJ2-7; cdr3_length: 12; v_call: TRBV6-1; clone_size: few; d_call: .; cdr3_aa: CASRRLSYEQYF; cdr3_nt: TGTGCCAGCAGGAGACTCTCCTACGAGCAGTACTTC
j_call: TRBJ2-7; cdr3_length: 15; v_call: TRBV12-5; clone_size: once; d_call: TRBD1; cdr3_aa: CASGLSGDRGYEQYF; cdr3_nt: TGTGCTAGTGGTTTATCCGGGGACAGGGGCTACGAGCAGTACTTC
j_call: TRBJ1-2; cdr3_length: 16; v_call: TRBV6-5; clone_size: .; d_call: .; cdr3_aa: CASSYSTGGRGYGYTF; cdr3_nt: TGTGCCAGCAGTTACTCGACGGGGGGCCGCGGCTATGGCTACACCTTC
j_call: TRBJ2-7; cdr3_length: 13; v_call: TRBV6-5; clone_size: .; d_call: .; cdr3_aa: CASSYSWGGEQYF; cdr3_nt: TGTGCCAGCAGTTACTCGTGGGGAGGTGAGCAGTACTTC
j_call: TRBJ2-6; cdr3_length: 13; v_call: TRBV29-1; clone_size: .; d_call: .; cdr3_aa: CSVDSSGANVLTF; cdr3_nt: TGCAGCGTAGACAGCTCTGGGGCCAACGTCCTGACTTTC
j_call: TRBJ2-7; cdr3_length: 15; v_call: TRBV2; clone_size: once; d_call: TRBD1; cdr3_aa: CASSELDGQGAIQNF; cdr3_nt: TGTGCCAGCAGTGAACTGGACGGACAGGGGGCTATTCAGAACTTC
j_call: TRBJ1-1; cdr3_length: 13; v_call: TRBV27; clone_size: once; d_call: .; cdr3_aa: CASSATVGTEAFF; cdr3_nt: TGTGCCAGCAGTGCGACTGTAGGCACTGAAGCTTTCTTT
j_call: TRBJ1-1; cdr3_length: 14; v_call: TRBV5-6; clone_size: .; d_call: .; cdr3_aa: CASSLNRENTEAFF; cdr3_nt: TGTGCCAGCAGCTTGAACCGGGAAAACACTGAAGCTTTCTTT
j_call: TRBJ1-6; cdr3_length: 16; v_call: TRBV7-8; clone_size: .; d_call: .; cdr3_aa: CASSSLSVSYNSPLHF; cdr3_nt: TGTGCCAGCAGCTCTTTGAGCGTCTCCTATAATTCACCCCTCCACTTT
j_call: TRBJ1-2; cdr3_length: 19; v_call: TRBV4-1; clone_size: few; d_call: .; cdr3_aa: CASSQDWGVTGLLVDGYTF; cdr3_nt: TGCGCCAGCAGCCAAGATTGGGGTGTGACAGGTCTACTAGTGGATGGCTACACCTTC
j_call: TRBJ2-6; cdr3_length: 16; v_call: TRBV7-6; clone_size: once; d_call: .; cdr3_aa: CASSPTLGTGANVLTF; cdr3_nt: TGTGCCAGCAGCCCCACCCTAGGTACGGGGGCCAACGTCCTGACTTTC
j_call: TRBJ1-4; cdr3_length: 12; v_call: TRBV6-5; clone_size: .; d_call: TRBD1; cdr3_aa: CASSQTGGKLFF; cdr3_nt: TGTGCCAGCAGTCAAACAGGGGGAAAACTGTTTTTT
j_call: TRBJ1-1; cdr3_length: 12; v_call: TRBV9; clone_size: .; d_call: .; cdr3_aa: CASSARTDEAFF; cdr3_nt: TGTGCCAGCAGCGCCCGGACAGATGAAGCTTTCTTT
j_call: TRBJ2-1; cdr3_length: 16; v_call: TRBV7-8; clone_size: .; d_call: TRBD2; cdr3_aa: CASSFGVSGSYNEQFF; cdr3_nt: TGTGCCAGCAGCTTTGGGGTTAGCGGGTCTTACAATGAGCAGTTCTTC
j_call: TRBJ2-3; cdr3_length: 13; v_call: TRBV25-1; clone_size: once; d_call: .; cdr3_aa: CASSEGVEDTQYF; cdr3_nt: TGTGCCAGCAGTGAAGGTGTAGAGGATACGCAGTATTTT
j_call: TRBJ2-7; cdr3_length: 15; v_call: TRBV7-6; clone_size: .; d_call: TRBD1; cdr3_aa: CASSFGAGQGDEQYF; cdr3_nt: TGTGCCAGCAGCTTTGGGGCGGGACAGGGGGACGAGCAGTACTTC